The present T cell receptor beta chain was sequenced within a study of shared clonotypes between healthy human individuals. Notes on the study in general: Naive CD4 clonotypes were shared across a few donors at 4.5% to 6.5%. Generally, naive subsets (rather than memory subsets) showed larger estimated richness.

Trimming removed 4 bases from V and 5 bases from J, with 17 bases in between. There are 15 residues in the CDR3. The V gene's germline CDR1 is LNHDA and CDR2 SQIVND (reference sequence). As originally analysed: ImmunoSEQ sequences covered only the junction and lacked quality scores; filtering therefore differed. Profiled with immunoSEQ multiplex PCR; TCRdb holds only in-frame clones, not every one. The DNA gave D and trimming, while V, J and clone size come from that table. The table includes millions of clones, about 95% detected once. CD45RO-negative CD8 cells positively selected for CCR7 made up the naive population, which excluded terminally differentiated effector memory CD45RA+ cells. Comments on this clone: Its cognate antigen is unknown.

This receptor was identified in a man between 18 and 35 years old in good health. Sample: naive CD8+ T cells sorted from blood. The V call is TRBV19, the J call TRBJ2-5; the D gene is possibly TRBD1 (6 bases). CDR3: CASSSGQISPETQYF. DNA for the CDR3: TGTGCCAGTAGTAGCGGACAGATAAGTCCTGAGACCCAGTACTTC.